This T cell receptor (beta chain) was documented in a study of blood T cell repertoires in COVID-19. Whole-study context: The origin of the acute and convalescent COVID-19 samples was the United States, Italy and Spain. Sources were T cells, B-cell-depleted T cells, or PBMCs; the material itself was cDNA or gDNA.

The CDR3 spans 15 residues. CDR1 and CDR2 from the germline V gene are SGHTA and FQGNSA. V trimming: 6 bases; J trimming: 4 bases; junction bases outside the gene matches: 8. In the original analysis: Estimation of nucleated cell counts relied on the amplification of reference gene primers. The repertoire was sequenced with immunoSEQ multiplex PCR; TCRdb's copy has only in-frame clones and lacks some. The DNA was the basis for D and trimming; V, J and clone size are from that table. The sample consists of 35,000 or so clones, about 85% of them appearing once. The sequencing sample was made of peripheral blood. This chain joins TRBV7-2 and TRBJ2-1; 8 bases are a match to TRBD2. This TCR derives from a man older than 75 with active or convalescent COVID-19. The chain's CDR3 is CASRLRGGPYNEQFF. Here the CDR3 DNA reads TGTGCCAGCAGGCTTCGCGGGGGGCCGTACAATGAGCAGTTCTTC.